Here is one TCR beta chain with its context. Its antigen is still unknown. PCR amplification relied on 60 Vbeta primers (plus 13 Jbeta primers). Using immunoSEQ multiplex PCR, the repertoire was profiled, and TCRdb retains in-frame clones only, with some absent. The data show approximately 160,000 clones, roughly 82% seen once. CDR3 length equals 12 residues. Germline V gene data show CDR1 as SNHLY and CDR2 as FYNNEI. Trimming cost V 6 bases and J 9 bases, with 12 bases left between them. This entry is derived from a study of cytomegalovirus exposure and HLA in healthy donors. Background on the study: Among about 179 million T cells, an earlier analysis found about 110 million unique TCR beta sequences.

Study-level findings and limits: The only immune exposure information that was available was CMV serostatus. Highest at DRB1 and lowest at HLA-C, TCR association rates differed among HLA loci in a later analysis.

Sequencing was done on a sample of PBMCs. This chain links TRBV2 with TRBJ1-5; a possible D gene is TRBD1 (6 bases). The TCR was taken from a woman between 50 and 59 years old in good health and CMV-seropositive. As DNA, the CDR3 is TGTGCCAGCAGGGACAGCAAGGGGCCCCAGCATTTT. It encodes CASRDSKGPQHF.